The entry below gives a single T cell receptor beta chain sequence along with its context. Authors' analysis steps: Using reference gene primer amplification, nucleated cell counts were estimated. This table comes from immunoSEQ multiplex PCR, and its TCRdb copy is limited to in-frame clones, with some not included. V and J calls and clone size follow that table, whereas D and trimming were derived from the DNA. The sample lists 150,000 to 200,000 clones, 81% occurring once. Trimming took off 6 bases at V and 3 bases at J, with 20 bases between the two ends. The CDR3 covers 15 residues. The germline CDR1 and CDR2 sequences are SQVTM and ANQGSEA. These data come from a study of blood T cell repertoires in COVID-19. Background on the study: The origin of the acute and convalescent COVID-19 samples was the United States, Italy and Spain.

Sequenced: peripheral blood. The clonotype was recovered from a man in his 60s with active or convalescent COVID-19. This chain joins TRBV29-1 and TRBJ1-1; weak D call: TRBD1 (5 bases). The CDR3 loop is CSVAGLTLGDTEAFF. CDR3 DNA: TGCAGCGTAGCGGGACTGACCCTGGGGGACACTGAAGCTTTCTTT.